Each of the 5 T cell receptor beta chains below was sequenced from the same sample in a study of blood T cell repertoires in COVID-19. Measured with immunoSEQ multiplex PCR; TCRdb has only the in-frame clones, and not every one. The sample has around 170,000 clones, about 85% seen once; the top ten hold about 8%. The sample was PBMCs or T cells enriched from blood (not recorded which). All receptors derive from a woman between 50 and 59 years old who had recovered from COVID-19.

The chain is built from TRBV4-3 and TRBJ2-3; no clear D gene. V gave up 0 bases and J gave up 6 bases, with 28 bases separating them. CDR3 length equals 20 residues. Germline V CDR1 and CDR2: LGHNA, YSLEER. CDR3 residues: CASSQEPSFSGPLAYDTQYF. CDR3 DNA sequence: TGCGCCAGCAGCCAAGAACCCTCATTTTCAGGTCCCCTCGCCTATGATACGCAGTATTTT.

Details on this clone: The same CDR3 also results from other DNA sequences found in this sample. The chain couples TRBV6-2 or TRBV6-3 to TRBJ1-5; tentatively, D is TRBD1 (6 bases). Germline CDR1 reads MNHEY; CDR2 reads SVGEGT. V was trimmed by 6 bases and J by 1 base, leaving 10 bases between them. This CDR3 spans 14 amino acids. The CDR3 nucleotides are TGTGCCAGCAGCCGCACAGGGAGCAATCAGCCCCAGCATTTT. It specifies CASSRTGSNQPQHF.

This chain uses TRBV5-1 with TRBJ2-5; 7 nucleotides agree with TRBD1. Germline CDR1 is SGHRS and CDR2 is YFSETQ. After removal of 4 bases from V and 1 base from J, the junction contained 4 bases not matched to a gene. The CDR3 is 14 amino acids. Written as DNA, the CDR3 is TGCGCCAGCAGCCCCCGGGACAGCCAAGAGACCCAGTACTTC. This sequence encodes CASSPRDSQETQYF.

The chain recombines TRBV3-1 (or the pseudogene TRBV3-2) with TRBJ2-4; 8 positions match TRBD2. This CDR3 spans 16 amino acids. Trimming removed 6 bases from V and 1 base from J; junction bases left unmatched: 8. The V gene's germline CDR1 is LGHDT and CDR2 YNNKEL (reference sequence). CDR3 in DNA: TGTGCCAGCAGTCCACTTAGCGGGATGGCCAAAAACATTCAGTACTTC. Residues: CASSPLSGMAKNIQYF.

This clone was counted only a few times. The chain is built from TRBV21-1 and TRBJ1-4. TRBV21-1 is assigned pseudogene status. The CDR3 has 16 residues. CDR3 DNA: TGTGCCAGCAGCAAAGTCGAACGGGGGGCGACGGCTAAACTGTTTTTT. This translates into CASSKVERGATAKLFF.